Listed here are 26 T cell receptor beta chains from one sample, sequenced in a study of shared clonotypes between healthy human individuals. TCRdb's table, derived via immunoSEQ multiplex PCR, lists solely in-frame clones and lacks some. The sample has about 2.1 million clones, around 93% seen once. The naive CD8 fraction comprised CD45RO-negative cells positively selected for CCR7 and excluded terminally differentiated effector memory CD45RA+ cells. The source material was naive CD8+ T cells from PBMCs. The origin of the receptors is a man younger than 35 in good health. Some clones in this sample may be carry-over from other donors' samples.

The chain uses TRBV27 and TRBJ2-7; 10 bases align to TRBD1. Unmatched junction bases numbered 8, after V lost 5 bases and J lost 4 bases. CDR1 is MNHEY and CDR2 is SMNVEV in the germline V gene (reference sequence). This CDR3 comprises 15 residues. This chain's CDR3 is CASSPGQGGLYEQYF. The CDR3 bases are TGTGCCAGCAGTCCTGGACAGGGGGGATTATACGAGCAGTACTTC.

The CDR3 sequence: CASSLAGGPIYEQYF. The CDR3 DNA reads TGTGCCAGCAGTTTAGCGGGAGGGCCGATCTACGAGCAGTACTTC. This chain uses TRBV2 with TRBJ2-7; TRBD2 matches 11 bases. J lost 3 bases, V lost 5 bases, and 6 bases had no gene match. In germline, CDR1 is SNHLY, CDR2 FYNNEI. The CDR3 is 15 residues long.

V and J are TRBV28 and TRBJ2-4; 8 bases align to TRBD2. The V segment lost 5 bases and the J segment 7 bases; nucleotides outside the gene matches: 13. The CDR3 is 16 residues long. In germline, CDR1 is MDHEN, CDR2 SYDVKM. The chain's CDR3 is CASSPLGLAFPNIQYF. Here the CDR3 DNA reads TGTGCCAGCAGTCCGCTAGGACTAGCATTTCCGAACATTCAGTACTTC.

The chain carries TRBV19 and TRBJ2-1; TRBD1 agrees at 7 bases. Germline V CDR1 and CDR2: LNHDA, SQIVND (reference sequence). The CDR3 is 15 residues long. Trimming removed 6 bases from V and 3 bases from J; junction bases left unmatched: 8. CDR3 in amino acids: CASSLDRVGYNEQFF. In DNA form, the CDR3 reads TGTGCCAGTAGCCTTGACAGGGTAGGCTACAATGAGCAGTTCTTC.

V usage is TRBV14 and J usage is TRBJ2-7; 12 bases fit TRBD2. Trimming at V came to 3 bases and at J to 3 bases, leaving 6 bases not matched to a gene. Per the germline V gene, CDR1 is SGHDN and CDR2 is FVKESK. The CDR3 is made up of 16 amino acids. CDR3 in amino acids: CASSHQTSGSSYEQYF. The CDR3 DNA sequence: TGTGCCAGCAGCCACCAGACTAGCGGGAGTAGCTACGAGCAGTACTTC. Full variable domain (rest looked up from reference TRBV14 and TRBJ2-7): EAGVTQFPSHSVIEKGQTVTLRCDPISGHDNLYWYRRVMGKEIKFLLHFVKESKQDESGMPNNRFLAERTGGTYSTLKVQPAELEDSGVYFCASSHQTSGSSYEQYFGPGTRLTVT.

Only one count was recorded for this clone. The V call is TRBV4-3, the J call TRBJ2-1, with 10 bases that match TRBD2. CDR3 length: 16 amino acids. From germline, CDR1 is LGHNA and CDR2 YSLEER. The ends lost 6 bases at V and 4 bases at J; junction bases unmatched: 9. The CDR3 region is CASRPGTSALYNEQFF. The CDR3 DNA follows: TGCGCCAGCAGACCCGGGACTAGCGCCCTTTACAATGAGCAGTTCTTC.

This rearrangement joins TRBV2 to TRBJ2-7, with 10 bases that match TRBD2. The CDR3 is made up of 15 amino acids. V gave up 1 base and J gave up 3 bases; unmatched junction bases: 3. Germline values: CDR1 SNHLY, CDR2 FYNNEI. The CDR3 DNA sequence: TGTGCCAGCAGTGAAGTAGCGGGAGGAGACTACGAGCAGTACTTC. Its translation is CASSEVAGGDYEQYF.

Here the CDR3 DNA reads TGCAGCGCCCCAGACAGGGGTGGCTACACCTTC. It is translated as CSAPDRGGYTF. The chain is built from TRBV29-1 and TRBJ1-2; TRBD1 agrees at 8 bases. V was clipped by 7 bases and J by 7 bases; unmatched bases: 5. Germline V gene lookup returns CDR1 SQVTM and CDR2 ANQGSEA. CDR3 length: 11 amino acids. Using reference TRBV29-1 and TRBJ1-2 for the parts outside the CDR3, the full variable domain is SAVISQKPSRDICQRGTSLTIQCQVDSQVTMMFWYRQQPGQSLTLIATANQGSEATYESGFVIDKFPISRPNLTFSTLTVSNMSPEDSSIYLCSAPDRGGYTFGSGTRLTVV.

The chain joins TRBV5-1 to TRBJ2-7; D not certain. Trimming removed 0 bases at V and 3 bases at J, with 10 bases between. The germline CDR1 and CDR2 sequences are SGHRS and YFSETQ. This CDR3 has 14 amino acids. The CDR3 reads CASSLGLGDYEQYF. CDR3 nucleotide sequence: TGCGCCAGCAGCTTGGGGCTCGGAGACTACGAGCAGTACTTC. Full variable domain (remainder filled in from reference TRBV5-1 and TRBJ2-7): KAGVTQTPRYLIKTRGQQVTLSCSPISGHRSVSWYQQTPGQGLQFLFEYFSETQRNKGNFPGRFSGRQFSNSRSEMNVSTLELGDSALYLCASSLGLGDYEQYFGPGTRLTVT.

V usage is TRBV27 and J usage is TRBJ2-6; the match to TRBD1 covers 7 bases. This CDR3 contains 16 residues. Looked up from germline, CDR1 is MNHEY and CDR2 is SMNVEV (reference sequence). Trimming took 0 bases from V and 4 from J; bases not matched to a gene: 3. The CDR3 DNA reads TGTGCCAGCAGTTTATCAAAGGGGGCCGGGGCCAACGTCCTGACTTTC. The encoded protein is CASSLSKGAGANVLTF.

The genes are TRBV27 and TRBJ2-7; D perhaps matches TRBD1 (5 bases). Germline V gene lookup returns CDR1 MNHEY and CDR2 SMNVEV (reference sequence). V lost 5 bases, J lost 0 bases, and 17 bases lay in between. There are 16 residues in the CDR3. The CDR3 nucleotides read TGTGCCAGCAGTCCCGAGACAGTGTTTGTCTCCTACGAGCAGTACTTC. Translation gives CASSPETVFVSYEQYF.

The V call is TRBV6-1, the J call TRBJ1-1; 8 positions agree with TRBD1. V was pared by 4 bases and J by 0 bases, with 13 bases of the junction left unmatched. Germline V gives CDR1 MNHNS, CDR2 SASEGT. This CDR3 is 18 amino acids long. As DNA, the CDR3 is TGTGCCAGCAGTGGGTGGACAGGGTTTGGATATTTGAACACTGAAGCTTTCTTT. Translation gives CASSGWTGFGYLNTEAFF.

The gene calls are TRBV9 and TRBJ2-1; D is possibly TRBD1 or TRBD2 (5 bases each). V lost 3 bases to trimming and J lost 5 bases, with 12 bases between them. The CDR3 runs to 14 residues. Germline V lookup: CDR1 SGDLS, CDR2 YYNGEE. The CDR3 DNA sequence: TGTGCCAGCAGCGCCGACCTGGGGGACAATGAGCAGTTCTTC. Translated, it gives CASSADLGDNEQFF.

The chain has TRBV5-8 and TRBJ2-7; D gene ambiguous. Trimming stripped 2 bases from V and 2 bases from J, with 11 bases between. The CDR3 is 14 residues long. Germline values: CDR1 SGHTS, CDR2 YDEGEE. CDR3 DNA sequence: TGTGCCAGCAGCTTAACCGGCCTCGCCTACGAGCAGTACTTC. Protein sequence: CASSLTGLAYEQYF.

This clone was observed a single time. The chain carries TRBV27 and TRBJ2-3; TRBD2 aligns across 9 bases. This CDR3 is built from 14 residues. The V segment lost 8 bases and the J segment 4 bases; nucleotides outside the gene matches: 7. The V gene's germline CDR1 is MNHEY and CDR2 SMNVEV (reference sequence). DNA for the CDR3: TGTGCCAGCTTTGCGGGAGGGCCCCCAGATACGCAGTATTTT. As protein: CASFAGGPPDTQYF.

The chain recombines TRBV5-5 with TRBJ1-2; 9 nucleotides agree with TRBD1. The CDR3 is 15 amino acids. CDR1 SGHKS and CDR2 YYEKEE come from the germline V gene (reference sequence). J gave up 7 bases and V 0 bases, and 7 bases lay outside the gene matches. The CDR3 loop is CASSLDRGQVLGYTF. CDR3 in DNA: TGTGCCAGCAGCTTGGACAGGGGGCAGGTCCTTGGCTACACCTTC.

The chain employs TRBV7-3 and TRBJ2-1; 7 bases are a match to TRBD2. The germline gives CDR1 SGHTA, CDR2 FQGTGA. The CDR3 contains 14 residues. V gave up 1 base and J gave up 9 bases; unmatched junction bases: 6. DNA for the CDR3: TGTGCCAGCAGCTTAATTGGACTAGGTGGTGAGCAGTTCTTC. It encodes CASSLIGLGGEQFF.

The rearrangement joins TRBV9 to TRBJ1-1, with D possibly matching TRBD1 (5 bases). Germline V gene sequence: CDR1 SGDLS, CDR2 YYNGEE. The CDR3 is 15 amino acids. V was cut by 3 bases and J by 0 bases, with 12 bases left in between. CDR3 bases: TGTGCCAGCAGCGGCGAAGGGGTCATGAACACTGAAGCTTTCTTT. Protein sequence: CASSGEGVMNTEAFF.

The V and J genes are TRBV2 and TRBJ1-6; D possibly corresponds to TRBD1 (5 bases). The V and J ends lost 7 bases and 10 bases respectively, with 11 bases between them. The germline CDR1 and CDR2 sequences are SNHLY and FYNNEI. This CDR3 is built from 12 residues. The CDR3 loop reads CASTRVGSPLHF. The CDR3 bases are TGTGCCAGCACCAGGGTCGGGTCACCCCTCCACTTT.

The V and J genes are TRBV11-3 and TRBJ2-5; TRBD1 might be the D (5 bases). V lost 1 base and J 2 bases, leaving 8 bases between the germline ends. The CDR3 length is 14 residues. CDR1 is SGHNT and CDR2 is YENEEA in the germline V gene. The CDR3 spells CASSLGPGQETQYF. The CDR3, as DNA: TGTGCCAGCAGCTTAGGTCCAGGGCAAGAGACCCAGTACTTC.

The rearrangement joins TRBV25-1 to TRBJ1-6, with a possible D match to TRBD1 (6 bases). The germline V and J ends were trimmed by 7 bases and 9 bases, with 13 bases remaining between them. The CDR3 is 13 amino acids. In germline, CDR1 is MGHDK, CDR2 SYGVNS. CDR3 nucleotides: TGTGCCAGCACGGGAGGGGGACGTTCACCCCTCCACTTT. Amino acid sequence: CASTGGGRSPLHF. Filled out from reference TRBV25-1 and TRBJ1-6, the complete variable domain reads EADIYQTPRYLVIGTGKKITLECSQTMGHDKMYWYQQDPGMELHLIHYSYGVNSTEKGDLSSESTVSRIRTEHFPLTLESARPSHTSQYLCASTGGGRSPLHFGNGTRLTVT.

In this sample, this clone turned up a few times. The chain links TRBV15 to TRBJ1-1; no clear D gene. CDR3 size: 13 residues. Germline CDR1 reads LNHNV; CDR2 reads YYDKDF (reference sequence). V lost 4 bases, J lost 11 bases, and 17 bases lay in between. The CDR3 spells CATSTRGYEGAFF. For the CDR3, the DNA is TGTGCCACCAGCACCAGAGGGTATGAGGGCGCTTTCTTT.

The chain joins TRBV18 to TRBJ2-2, with 9 bases lining up with TRBD1. Germline V gives CDR1 KGHSH, CDR2 LQKENI. The CDR3 extends over 18 amino acids. J was trimmed by 2 bases and V by 0 bases; bases with no gene match: 7. The CDR3 sequence is CASSPPERDRVNTGELFF. Here the CDR3 DNA reads TGTGCCAGCTCACCACCGGAAAGGGACAGGGTTAACACCGGGGAGCTGTTTTTT.

The J gene is TRBJ2-7, the V gene TRBV9; 9 positions match TRBD1. The CDR3 runs to 14 residues. CDR1 SGDLS and CDR2 YYNGEE come from the germline V gene. With 3 bases clipped from V and 5 bases from J, the junction kept 6 bases outside the gene matches. CDR3 protein: CASSAGTGWNEQYF. CDR3 coding DNA: TGTGCCAGCAGCGCCGGGACAGGGTGGAACGAGCAGTACTTC.

The chain recombines TRBV4-1 with TRBJ2-3; tentative D call: TRBD1 (5 bases). This CDR3 contains 13 residues. Germline V lookup: CDR1 MGHRA, CDR2 YSYEKL. The V gene lost 2 bases and the J gene lost 6 bases, with 9 bases spanning the gap. The CDR3 is CASSQSPGDTQYF. Here the CDR3 DNA reads TGCGCCAGCAGCCAATCACCAGGGGATACGCAGTATTTT.

The CDR3 DNA sequence: TGTGCCAGCAGGGTTCGACGGACGGTGAACTATGGCTACACCTTC. The encoded protein is CASRVRRTVNYGYTF. The chain joins TRBV7-2 to TRBJ1-2, with no clear D. The CDR3 is made up of 15 amino acids. Germline V gene data show CDR1 as SGHTA and CDR2 as FQGNSA. Trimming shortened V by 6 bases and J by 2 bases, and 16 bases separated the two germline ends.